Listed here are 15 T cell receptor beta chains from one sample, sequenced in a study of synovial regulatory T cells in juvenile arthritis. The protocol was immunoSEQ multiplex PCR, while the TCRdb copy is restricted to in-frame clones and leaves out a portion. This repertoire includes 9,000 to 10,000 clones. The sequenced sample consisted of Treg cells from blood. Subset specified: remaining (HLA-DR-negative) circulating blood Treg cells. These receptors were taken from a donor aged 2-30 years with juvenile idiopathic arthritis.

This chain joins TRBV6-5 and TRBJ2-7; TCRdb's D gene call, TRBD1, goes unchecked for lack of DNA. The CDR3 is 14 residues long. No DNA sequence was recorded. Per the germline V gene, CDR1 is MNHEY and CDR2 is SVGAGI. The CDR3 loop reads CASSQQGAWREQYF.

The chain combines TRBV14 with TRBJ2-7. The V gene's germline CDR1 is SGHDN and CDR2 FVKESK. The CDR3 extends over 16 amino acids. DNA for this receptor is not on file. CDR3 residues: CASSRGTSLSLYEQYF. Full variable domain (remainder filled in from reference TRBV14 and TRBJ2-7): EAGVTQFPSHSVIEKGQTVTLRCDPISGHDNLYWYRRVMGKEIKFLLHFVKESKQDESGMPNNRFLAERTGGTYSTLKVQPAELEDSGVYFCASSRGTSLSLYEQYFGPGTRLTVT.

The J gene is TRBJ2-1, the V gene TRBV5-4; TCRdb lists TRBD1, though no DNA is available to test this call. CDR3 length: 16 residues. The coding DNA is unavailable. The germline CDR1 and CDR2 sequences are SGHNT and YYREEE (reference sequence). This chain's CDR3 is CASSFATGGSYNEQFF.

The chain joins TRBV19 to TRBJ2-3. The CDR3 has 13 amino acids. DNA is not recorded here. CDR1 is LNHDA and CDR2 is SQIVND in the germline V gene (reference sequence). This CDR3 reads CATKGYSTDTQYF.

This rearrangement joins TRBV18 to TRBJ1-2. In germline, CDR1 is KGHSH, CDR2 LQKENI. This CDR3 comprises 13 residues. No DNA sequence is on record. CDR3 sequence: CASSPPIGSGYTF.

CDR3 amino acids: CASSQGAGDYGYTF. J is TRBJ1-2 and V is TRBV7-9. CDR1 SEHNR and CDR2 FQNEAQ come from the germline V gene (reference sequence). There are 14 residues in the CDR3. No DNA is recorded.

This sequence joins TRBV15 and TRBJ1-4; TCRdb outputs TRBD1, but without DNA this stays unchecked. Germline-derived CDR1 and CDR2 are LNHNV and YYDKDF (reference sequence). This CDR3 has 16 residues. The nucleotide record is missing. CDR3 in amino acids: CATSRMGRAVNEKLFF.

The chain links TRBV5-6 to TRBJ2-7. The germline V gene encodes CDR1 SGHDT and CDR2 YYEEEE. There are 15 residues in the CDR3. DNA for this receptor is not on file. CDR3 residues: CASSLAALVRVEQYF.

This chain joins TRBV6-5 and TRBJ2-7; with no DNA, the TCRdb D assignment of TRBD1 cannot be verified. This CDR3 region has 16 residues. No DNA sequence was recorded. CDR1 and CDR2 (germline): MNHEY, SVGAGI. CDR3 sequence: CASSYRPTGWSYEQYF.

CDR3 amino acids: CASSQERTTTYEQYF. This chain joins TRBV4-3 and TRBJ2-7; TCRdb's D gene call, TRBD1, goes unchecked for lack of DNA. There are 15 residues in the CDR3. Only the protein sequence is given. Per germline, CDR1 LGHNA and CDR2 YSLEER.

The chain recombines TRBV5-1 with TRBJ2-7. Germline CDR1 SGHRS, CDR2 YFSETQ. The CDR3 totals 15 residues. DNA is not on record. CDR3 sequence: CASSLAPGPSYEQYF.

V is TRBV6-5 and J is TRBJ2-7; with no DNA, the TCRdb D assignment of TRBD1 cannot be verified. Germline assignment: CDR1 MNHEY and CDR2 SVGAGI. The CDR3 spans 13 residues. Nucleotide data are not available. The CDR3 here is CASSPDRASEQYF.

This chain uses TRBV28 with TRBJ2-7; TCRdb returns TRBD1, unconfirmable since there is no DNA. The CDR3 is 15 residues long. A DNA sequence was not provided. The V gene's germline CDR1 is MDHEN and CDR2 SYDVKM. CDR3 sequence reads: CASSLAWDRQSEQYF.

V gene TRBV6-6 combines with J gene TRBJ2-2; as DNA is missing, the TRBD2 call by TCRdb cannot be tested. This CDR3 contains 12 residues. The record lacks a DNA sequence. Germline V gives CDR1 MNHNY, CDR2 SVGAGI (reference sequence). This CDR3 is CASSALGGELFF.

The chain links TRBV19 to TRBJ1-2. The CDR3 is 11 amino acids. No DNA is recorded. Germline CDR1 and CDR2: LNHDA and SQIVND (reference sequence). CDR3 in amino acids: CASSVGRGYTF.